A selection of T cell receptor beta chains follows, all from one sample in a study of blood T cell repertoires in COVID-19. Assay used: immunoSEQ multiplex PCR; TCRdb lists only in-frame clones, some missing. The table has about 120,000 clones, 85% seen once. Source material: peripheral blood. All receptors derive from an elderly man with acute or convalescent COVID-19. CDR3s include the opening cysteine and the closing phenylalanine or tryptophan. A D gene is named only where the DNA matches it firmly. A row's size may be missing; if present it is once, few, many or a size class.

d_call j_call v_call clone_size cdr3_nt cdr3_aa
TRBD1 TRBJ1-6 TRBV2 NA TGTGCCAGCAGTGAATCGGGACAGCTAAATTCACCCCTCCACTTT CASSESGQLNSPLHF
NA TRBJ1-5 TRBV12-3/TRBV12-4 few TGTGCCAGCACCCATGGAGTCAATCAGCCCCAGCATTTT CASTHGVNQPQHF
TRBD2 TRBJ2-5 TRBV11-2 NA TGTGCCAGCAGCTTACGACTAGCGCAAGAGACCCAGTACTTC CASSLRLAQETQYF
TRBD1 TRBJ1-1 TRBV5-1 once TGCGCCAGCAGCTTGGAACAGGGGGCTTCTTTCTTT CASSLEQGASFF
NA TRBJ2-5 TRBV12-3/TRBV12-4 NA TGTGCCAGCAGTCGGGGACAAGGACAGTACTTC CASSRGQGQYF
TRBD1 TRBJ1-3 TRBV7-9 NA TGTGCCAGCAGCCCAGGACAGGGAAACGGAAACACCATATATTTT CASSPGQGNGNTIYF
NA TRBJ2-1 TRBV27 once TGTGCCAGCAGTACGGGCTACAATGAGCAGTTCTTC CASSTGYNEQFF
TRBD1 TRBJ2-2 TRBV7-6 NA TGTGCCAGCAGCCCCCTGACAGGGGTGAGAACCGGGGAGCTGTTTTTT CASSPLTGVRTGELFF
TRBD2 TRBJ2-1 TRBV11-2 NA TGTGCCAGCACCTCGGCGGCTAGCGGTGGGAATGAGCAGTTCTTC CASTSAASGGNEQFF
NA TRBJ2-5 TRBV5-5 NA TGTGCCAGCAGCTATACCCAGGGGAATGGCGGGACCCAGTACTTC CASSYTQGNGGTQYF
TRBD2 TRBJ2-7 TRBV5-5 NA TGTGCCAGCAGCTCCACTAGCGCCGGAGTGTACGAGCAGTACTTC CASSSTSAGVYEQYF
TRBD2 TRBJ2-1 TRBV10-3 NA TGTGCCATCAGTAGTACGTGGGGCGAGGTAGCGGGCAATGAGCAGTTCTTC CAISSTWGEVAGNEQFF
TRBD1 TRBJ1-1 TRBV7-2 NA TGTGCCAGCAGCTTAGAAAGACAGGGTGGCACTGAAGCTTTCTTT CASSLERQGGTEAFF
NA TRBJ1-2 TRBV29-1 NA TGCAGCGTTGAAGATCCGGGCAGCCCGGGGAATGGCTACACCTTC CSVEDPGSPGNGYTF
TRBD2 TRBJ2-7 TRBV5-1 NA TGCGCCAGCAGCACACTGGGACTAGACTACGAGCAGTACTTC CASSTLGLDYEQYF
TRBD2 TRBJ2-1 TRBV19 NA TGTGCCAGTAGTATCTCTAGCGGGAGGTCGGGCGAGCAGTTCTTC CASSISSGRSGEQFF
NA TRBJ2-6 TRBV21-1 NA TGTGCCAGCAGCAAAGAGGACAGGGAAGCTGGGGCCAACGTCCTGACTTTC CASSKEDREAGANVLTF
TRBD2 TRBJ2-2 TRBV10-3 NA TGTGCCATCAGTGAGCCCGGGGGGGCGAACACCGGGGAGCTGTTTTTT CAISEPGGANTGELFF
TRBD1 TRBJ1-1 TRBV7-9 NA TGTGCCAGCAGCTCACGCAACAGGGGCGCTATGAACACTGAAGCTTTCTTT CASSSRNRGAMNTEAFF
NA TRBJ1-1 TRBV19 NA TGTGCCAGTAGTATTGGGGCTAACTTTCCTGAAGCTTTCTTT CASSIGANFPEAFF
NA TRBJ1-1 TRBV2 NA TGTGCCAGCAGTGACGATAGTAACGTGAAAGCTTTCTTT CASSDDSNVKAFF
NA TRBJ1-2 TRBV9 NA TGTGCCAGCAGCGTATTTGGTGATAGGGGTCCAGGCGGCTACACCTTC CASSVFGDRGPGGYTF
TRBD1 TRBJ1-2 TRBV9 NA TGTGCCAGCAGCGTAGGGGACAGTTGGCAGATTCACACCTTC CASSVGDSWQIHTF
NA TRBJ1-1 TRBV4-3 NA TGCGCCAGCAGCCAAGGTCCCGTGAACACTGAAGCTTTCTTT CASSQGPVNTEAFF
NA TRBJ2-7 TRBV6-5 NA TGTGCCAGCAGTTACTCCAGGGGAGGGGGGGGTTACGAGCAGTACTTC CASSYSRGGGGYEQYF
NA TRBJ2-4 TRBV6-2/TRBV6-3 NA TGTGCCAGCAGCGCCTCCCTAGGAGGAAACATTCAGTACTTC CASSASLGGNIQYF
NA TRBJ2-6 TRBV19 NA TGTGCCAGTACCTCCCCCGGGGCCAACGTCCTGACTTTC CASTSPGANVLTF
TRBD1 TRBJ2-7 TRBV19 NA TGTGCCAGTAGAAACCGGGACAGCCCCTACGAGCAGTACTTC CASRNRDSPYEQYF
TRBD2 TRBJ2-5 TRBV11-2 NA TGTGCCAGCAGCTTAGCGGTAGCGGGAGGCCTTCAAGAGACCCAGTACTTC CASSLAVAGGLQETQYF
TRBD1 TRBJ1-5 TRBV10-2 NA TGCGCCAGCAGTGAGACAGGGGCAGATCAGCCCCAGCATTTT CASSETGADQPQHF
TRBD1 TRBJ1-4 TRBV5-6 NA TGTGCCAGCAGCTTAGGACAGGGGGTCTCCGAAAAACTGTTTTTT CASSLGQGVSEKLFF
TRBD1 TRBJ1-2 TRBV18 NA TGTGCCAGCTCACCACCAACAGGGGCTAACTATGGCTACACCTTC CASSPPTGANYGYTF
NA TRBJ1-4 TRBV28 NA TGTGCCAGCAGCCCACGGGGGGTTCCTAATGAAAAACTGTTTTTT CASSPRGVPNEKLFF
TRBD2 TRBJ2-5 TRBV6-5 once TGTGCCAGCAAGGAAATCCCGGGGGGCCAAGAGACCCAGTACTTC CASKEIPGGQETQYF
NA TRBJ1-6 TRBV5-4 NA TGTGCCAGCAGAATTGACAGGCCCGTCGATTCACCCCTCCACTTT CASRIDRPVDSPLHF
NA TRBJ2-1 TRBV10-3 NA TGTGCCATCAGTGAGCCCCCCCAAAACAATGAGCAGTTCTTC CAISEPPQNNEQFF
TRBD1 TRBJ1-2 TRBV6-4 few TGTGCCAGCAGTGACACGGCAGACGGACAGGCGAACTATGGCTACACCTTC CASSDTADGQANYGYTF
NA TRBJ1-5 TRBV15 NA TGTGCCACCAGCAGAGACCTCAGGGGAAATCAGCCCCAGCATTTT CATSRDLRGNQPQHF
NA TRBJ2-2 TRBV7-9 NA TGTGCCAGCAGCAAACCCCCTTCATCGGGAGGGGAGCTGTTTTTT CASSKPPSSGGELFF
TRBD2 TRBJ2-1 TRBV12-3/TRBV12-4 NA TGTGCCAGCAGTTCAGGGACTAGCATTGAGCAGTTCTTC CASSSGTSIEQFF
TRBD1 TRBJ1-1 TRBV10-3 once TGTGCCATCAGTGAGCGATACAGGGGGGGTGGCACTGAAGCTTTCTTT CAISERYRGGGTEAFF
NA TRBJ2-7 TRBV5-1 NA TGCGCCAGCAAGCCACAGGGTATCTACGAGCAGTACTTC CASKPQGIYEQYF
NA TRBJ1-5 TRBV15 NA TGTGCCACCAGCAGAGACCCGGGACTTGTAGGCAATCAGCCCCAGCATTTT CATSRDPGLVGNQPQHF
NA TRBJ1-1 TRBV6-5 NA TGTGCCAGCCGACGACAGGAGAACACTGAAGCTTTCTTT CASRRQENTEAFF
NA TRBJ2-3 TRBV4-1 NA TGCGCCAGCAGCCCCCCCTTTGCAGATACGCAGTATTTT CASSPPFADTQYF
TRBD2 TRBJ2-3 TRBV11-2 NA TGTGCCAGCAGCCTGGGACTAGCGGGAGGGCGAGATACGCAGTATTTT CASSLGLAGGRDTQYF
NA TRBJ1-4 TRBV5-5 NA TGTGCCAGCAGCTTGGCCCAGGGTAATGAAAAACTGTTTTTT CASSLAQGNEKLFF
NA TRBJ2-7 TRBV14 NA TGTGCCAGCAGCCATTTTTACGGGAGCTCCTACGAGCAGTACTTC CASSHFYGSSYEQYF
NA TRBJ2-7 TRBV5-1 NA TGCGCCAGCAGCTTGCAGGGGAGCTACGAGCAGTACTTC CASSLQGSYEQYF
NA TRBJ1-1 TRBV5-1 NA TGCGCCAGCAGCTCCGGACGGCAGGGGACTGAAGCTTTCTTT CASSSGRQGTEAFF
TRBD1 TRBJ1-1 TRBV5-1 NA TGCGCCAGCAGCCCGGACAGGGCCCCCCCGACGCCTGAAGCTTTCTTT CASSPDRAPPTPEAFF
NA TRBJ1-1 TRBV5-4 NA TGTGCCAGCAGCTGGGGCCCTGCTGTTGAAGCTTTCTTT CASSWGPAVEAFF
NA TRBJ2-4 TRBV6-5 NA TGTGCCAGCAGTCCGCACGGGATGTCTACAATCATTCAGTACTTC CASSPHGMSTIIQYF
TRBD1 TRBJ2-3 TRBV30 NA TGTGCCTGGCTCAAGGACAGGGGGCGAAGCACAGATACGCAGTATTTT CAWLKDRGRSTDTQYF
NA TRBJ1-1 TRBV3-1/TRBV3-2 NA TGTGCCAGCAGCCAAGATGGGGGGACGATGGCTTTCTTT CASSQDGGTMAFF